These T cell receptor beta chains were read from a single sample in a study of blood T cell repertoires in COVID-19. Profiling relied on immunoSEQ multiplex PCR, and the TCRdb table lists in-frame clones only, not all of them. The sample lists about 74,000 clones; about nine tenths were seen once. Input material: peripheral blood. The source of these receptors is a human donor in a cohort sampled during active COVID-19. Each CDR3 is given with its conserved first and last residue. A D gene is named only where the DNA matches it firmly. Size is stated for part of the rows, as once, few or many counts, or as a class when the clone is expanded.

clone size: .
D gene: .
J gene: TRBJ1-5
V gene: TRBV6-2/TRBV6-3
CDR3 protein: CASSYSLGENSNQPQHF
CDR3 DNA: TGTGCCAGCAGTTACTCCCTAGGCGAAAATAGCAATCAGCCCCAGCATTTT

clone size: .
D gene: .
J gene: TRBJ2-1
V gene: TRBV15
CDR3 protein: CATSRDVGGPSSYNEQFF
CDR3 DNA: TGTGCCACCAGCAGAGATGTGGGAGGACCGAGCTCCTACAATGAGCAGTTCTTC

clone size: .
D gene: .
J gene: TRBJ2-2
V gene: TRBV11-2
CDR3 protein: CASSLRGSPNTGELFF
CDR3 DNA: TGTGCCAGCAGCTTAAGGGGATCTCCGAACACCGGGGAGCTGTTTTTT

clone size: .
D gene: .
J gene: TRBJ2-7
V gene: TRBV19
CDR3 protein: CASSTSGSSYEQYF
CDR3 DNA: TGTGCCAGTAGTACCTCCGGGTCCTCCTACGAGCAGTACTTC

clone size: .
D gene: .
J gene: TRBJ2-3
V gene: TRBV28
CDR3 protein: CASSSHPSTDTQYF
CDR3 DNA: TGTGCCAGCAGTTCACATCCGAGCACAGATACGCAGTATTTT

clone size: .
D gene: .
J gene: TRBJ2-5
V gene: TRBV29-1
CDR3 protein: CSVGVGPRETQYF
CDR3 DNA: TGCAGCGTTGGGGTGGGGCCGCGAGAGACCCAGTACTTC

clone size: once
D gene: TRBD1
J gene: TRBJ2-1
V gene: TRBV4-2
CDR3 protein: CASSQGDRDHNEQFF
CDR3 DNA: TGTGCCAGCAGCCAAGGAGACAGGGATCACAATGAGCAGTTCTTC

clone size: .
D gene: .
J gene: TRBJ1-1
V gene: TRBV11-1
CDR3 protein: CASSLDEGRDTEAFF
CDR3 DNA: TGTGCCAGCAGCTTAGACGAGGGAAGGGACACTGAAGCTTTCTTT

clone size: .
D gene: .
J gene: TRBJ2-3
V gene: TRBV9
CDR3 protein: CASSVVASGGTDTQYF
CDR3 DNA: TGTGCCAGCAGCGTAGTAGCGAGTGGTGGCACAGATACGCAGTATTTT

clone size: .
D gene: .
J gene: TRBJ2-7
V gene: TRBV7-2
CDR3 protein: CASSPEGGYYEQYF
CDR3 DNA: TGTGCCAGCAGCCCAGAGGGGGGGTACTACGAGCAGTACTTC

clone size: .
D gene: TRBD1
J gene: TRBJ1-4
V gene: TRBV27
CDR3 protein: CASSSRDRAEKLFF
CDR3 DNA: TGTGCCAGCAGTTCCCGGGACAGGGCTGAAAAACTGTTTTTT

clone size: .
D gene: TRBD1
J gene: TRBJ1-3
V gene: TRBV29-1
CDR3 protein: CSVDGQAGNTIYF
CDR3 DNA: TGCAGCGTTGACGGACAGGCTGGAAACACCATATATTTT

clone size: .
D gene: .
J gene: TRBJ1-5
V gene: TRBV19
CDR3 protein: CASSPPAGRSSNQPQHF
CDR3 DNA: TGTGCCAGTAGTCCGCCGGCAGGCAGGTCGAGCAATCAGCCCCAGCATTTT

clone size: .
D gene: .
J gene: TRBJ2-5
V gene: TRBV21-1
CDR3 protein: CASSARRQGGETQYF
CDR3 DNA: TGTGCCAGCAGCGCGCGAAGACAGGGTGGGGAGACCCAGTACTTC

clone size: .
D gene: .
J gene: TRBJ1-5
V gene: TRBV6-6
CDR3 protein: CASKWTEAGQPQHF
CDR3 DNA: TGTGCCAGCAAATGGACAGAGGCGGGTCAGCCCCAGCATTTT

clone size: .
D gene: TRBD1
J gene: TRBJ2-7
V gene: TRBV24-1
CDR3 protein: CATSPGLGTGERSSYEQYF
CDR3 DNA: TGTGCCACCAGTCCCGGTCTCGGGACAGGGGAGAGGAGCTCCTACGAGCAGTACTTC

clone size: .
D gene: TRBD2
J gene: TRBJ2-2
V gene: TRBV18
CDR3 protein: CASSSSGRAVGGELFF
CDR3 DNA: TGTGCCAGCTCATCGAGCGGGAGGGCAGTCGGCGGGGAGCTGTTTTTT

clone size: .
D gene: .
J gene: TRBJ2-3
V gene: TRBV9
CDR3 protein: CASSVTAGGTDTQYF
CDR3 DNA: TGTGCCAGCAGCGTCACGGCAGGGGGCACAGATACGCAGTATTTT

clone size: few
D gene: TRBD2
J gene: TRBJ2-7
V gene: TRBV4-2
CDR3 protein: CASSQGLAGISYEQYF
CDR3 DNA: TGTGCCAGCAGCCAAGGACTAGCGGGGATCTCCTACGAGCAGTACTTC

clone size: .
D gene: TRBD1
J gene: TRBJ1-5
V gene: TRBV5-6
CDR3 protein: CASSYGTGVGQPQHF
CDR3 DNA: TGTGCCAGCAGCTACGGGACAGGGGTGGGTCAGCCCCAGCATTTT

clone size: .
D gene: .
J gene: TRBJ2-7
V gene: TRBV2
CDR3 protein: CASMLLGPGGGEQYF
CDR3 DNA: TGTGCCAGCATGCTCCTCGGGCCAGGCGGAGGGGAGCAGTACTTC

clone size: once
D gene: TRBD2
J gene: TRBJ2-7
V gene: TRBV7-2
CDR3 protein: CATARRAGDTYEQYF
CDR3 DNA: TGTGCCACTGCGAGGCGGGCGGGAGACACCTACGAGCAGTACTTC

clone size: .
D gene: .
J gene: TRBJ2-7
V gene: TRBV6-6
CDR3 protein: CASSYEVSYEQYF
CDR3 DNA: TGTGCCAGCAGTTACGAGGTCTCCTACGAGCAGTACTTC

clone size: .
D gene: .
J gene: TRBJ2-3
V gene: TRBV4-1
CDR3 protein: CASSREWLSLADTQYF
CDR3 DNA: TGCGCCAGCAGCCGCGAGTGGCTGTCTCTAGCAGATACGCAGTATTTT

clone size: few
D gene: TRBD1
J gene: TRBJ2-7
V gene: TRBV7-2
CDR3 protein: CASSLDRVRYEQYF
CDR3 DNA: TGTGCCAGCAGCTTGGACAGGGTCCGCTACGAGCAGTACTTC

clone size: .
D gene: TRBD2
J gene: TRBJ2-3
V gene: TRBV19
CDR3 protein: CASTSSGGITDTQYF
CDR3 DNA: TGTGCCAGTACCTCGAGCGGGGGGATAACAGATACGCAGTATTTT

clone size: .
D gene: TRBD2
J gene: TRBJ2-7
V gene: TRBV7-9
CDR3 protein: CASRGLAGGEQYF
CDR3 DNA: TGTGCCAGCAGGGGACTAGCGGGAGGTGAGCAGTACTTC

clone size: .
D gene: TRBD2
J gene: TRBJ2-1
V gene: TRBV28
CDR3 protein: CASSLGLARDEQFF
CDR3 DNA: TGTGCCAGCAGTCTAGGACTAGCCCGGGATGAGCAGTTCTTC

clone size: .
D gene: .
J gene: TRBJ1-4
V gene: TRBV7-6
CDR3 protein: CASSPHASEALIGEKLFF
CDR3 DNA: TGTGCCAGCAGCCCCCACGCCAGTGAGGCCCTAATAGGTGAAAAACTGTTTTTT

clone size: .
D gene: TRBD2
J gene: TRBJ2-3
V gene: TRBV19
CDR3 protein: CASSIRGGRSTDTQYF
CDR3 DNA: TGTGCCAGTAGTATTCGTGGCGGGAGGAGCACAGATACGCAGTATTTT

clone size: .
D gene: TRBD2
J gene: TRBJ2-1
V gene: TRBV5-1
CDR3 protein: CASSLVEVAGVPKEQFF
CDR3 DNA: TGCGCCAGCAGCTTGGTGGAGGTAGCGGGAGTTCCGAAGGAGCAGTTCTTC

clone size: .
D gene: TRBD2
J gene: TRBJ2-1
V gene: TRBV19
CDR3 protein: CASSRSNRLALNEQFF
CDR3 DNA: TGTGCCAGTAGTAGGTCCAACCGACTAGCTTTGAATGAGCAGTTCTTC

clone size: few
D gene: .
J gene: TRBJ1-5
V gene: TRBV6-6
CDR3 protein: CASSGGYSNQPQHF
CDR3 DNA: TGTGCCAGCAGTGGGGGGTATAGCAATCAGCCCCAGCATTTT

clone size: .
D gene: .
J gene: TRBJ1-1
V gene: TRBV30
CDR3 protein: CAWSYQGNTEAFF
CDR3 DNA: TGTGCCTGGAGTTATCAGGGCAACACTGAAGCTTTCTTT

clone size: .
D gene: .
J gene: TRBJ2-7
V gene: TRBV6-2/TRBV6-3
CDR3 protein: CASSFGAASYEQYF
CDR3 DNA: TGTGCCAGCAGTTTTGGAGCGGCTTCCTACGAGCAGTACTTC

clone size: .
D gene: TRBD2
J gene: TRBJ2-1
V gene: TRBV6-2/TRBV6-3
CDR3 protein: CASSYGLALGEQFF
CDR3 DNA: TGTGCCAGCAGTTATGGACTAGCGCTAGGTGAGCAGTTCTTC

clone size: .
D gene: TRBD2
J gene: TRBJ2-7
V gene: TRBV28
CDR3 protein: CASSSPSGGGWEQYF
CDR3 DNA: TGTGCCAGCAGTTCCCCTAGCGGGGGAGGGTGGGAGCAGTACTTC

clone size: .
D gene: .
J gene: TRBJ2-2
V gene: TRBV11-2
CDR3 protein: CASSLEEQVVAGELFF
CDR3 DNA: TGTGCCAGCAGCTTAGAAGAGCAGGTTGTGGCCGGGGAGCTGTTTTTT

clone size: .
D gene: TRBD1
J gene: TRBJ1-2
V gene: TRBV5-3
CDR3 protein: CARSKRQGCGYTF
CDR3 DNA: TGTGCCAGAAGCAAACGACAGGGATGTGGCTACACCTTC

clone size: once
D gene: TRBD2
J gene: TRBJ2-7
V gene: TRBV29-1
CDR3 protein: CSVFSGRSSYEQYF
CDR3 DNA: TGCAGCGTTTTTAGCGGGCGAAGCTCCTACGAGCAGTACTTC

clone size: .
D gene: .
J gene: TRBJ2-2
V gene: TRBV7-9
CDR3 protein: CASSYQVMGELFF
CDR3 DNA: TGTGCCAGCAGCTACCAGGTTATGGGGGAGCTGTTTTTT

clone size: .
D gene: .
J gene: TRBJ2-2
V gene: TRBV6-2/TRBV6-3
CDR3 protein: CASSFDREVPQLFF
CDR3 DNA: TGTGCCAGCAGTTTTGACAGGGAGGTTCCTCAGCTGTTTTTT

clone size: .
D gene: .
J gene: TRBJ1-1
V gene: TRBV11-2
CDR3 protein: CASSALQGDNAEAFF
CDR3 DNA: TGTGCCAGCAGCGCGCTACAGGGAGACAACGCTGAAGCTTTCTTT

clone size: .
D gene: .
J gene: TRBJ1-6
V gene: TRBV2
CDR3 protein: CASSAGALGSPLHF
CDR3 DNA: TGTGCCAGCAGTGCGGGAGCCCTGGGCTCACCCCTCCACTTT

clone size: .
D gene: TRBD1
J gene: TRBJ1-1
V gene: TRBV12-3/TRBV12-4
CDR3 protein: CASRDSGGTEAFF
CDR3 DNA: TGTGCCAGCAGAGATTCAGGGGGCACTGAAGCTTTCTTT

clone size: few
D gene: TRBD1
J gene: TRBJ1-3
V gene: TRBV5-1
CDR3 protein: CASSYDSTGDRNTIYF
CDR3 DNA: TGCGCCAGCAGCTATGACTCGACAGGGGATAGAAACACCATATATTTT

clone size: .
D gene: TRBD1
J gene: TRBJ1-3
V gene: TRBV9
CDR3 protein: CASSRFPTGALSGNTIYF
CDR3 DNA: TGTGCCAGCAGCCGTTTCCCGACAGGGGCCCTCTCTGGAAACACCATATATTTT

clone size: .
D gene: .
J gene: TRBJ2-1
V gene: TRBV11-2
CDR3 protein: CASSLNLGSYNEQFF
CDR3 DNA: TGTGCCAGCAGCTTAAACCTCGGGAGTTACAATGAGCAGTTCTTC

clone size: once
D gene: TRBD1
J gene: TRBJ2-7
V gene: TRBV6-2/TRBV6-3
CDR3 protein: CASSGTGMVSEQYF
CDR3 DNA: TGTGCCAGCAGTGGGACAGGGATGGTCTCCGAGCAGTACTTC

clone size: .
D gene: TRBD2
J gene: TRBJ2-5
V gene: TRBV5-4
CDR3 protein: CASSLGAGLAQETQYF
CDR3 DNA: TGTGCCAGCAGCCTCGGGGCGGGACTAGCCCAAGAGACCCAGTACTTC

clone size: .
D gene: .
J gene: TRBJ2-7
V gene: TRBV20-1
CDR3 protein: CSASSGPAYEQYF
CDR3 DNA: TGCAGTGCTAGTTCAGGGCCAGCCTACGAGCAGTACTTC

clone size: .
D gene: .
J gene: TRBJ1-5
V gene: TRBV6-5
CDR3 protein: CASSYRGSNQPQHF
CDR3 DNA: TGTGCCAGCAGTTACAGGGGTAGCAATCAGCCCCAGCATTTT

clone size: .
D gene: TRBD1
J gene: TRBJ1-2
V gene: TRBV10-2
CDR3 protein: CASSGTGVSGYTF
CDR3 DNA: TGCGCCAGCAGTGGGACAGGGGTTAGTGGCTACACCTTC

clone size: .
D gene: .
J gene: TRBJ1-6
V gene: TRBV7-9
CDR3 protein: CASSLDGSSYNSPLHF
CDR3 DNA: TGTGCCAGCAGCCTGGACGGGAGCTCCTATAATTCACCCCTCCACTTT